The rows below give T cell receptor beta chains drawn from one sample of a study of control samples from healthy donors and cancer patients. Sequencing used immunoSEQ multiplex PCR; TCRdb keeps in-frame clones, though not all of them. The table includes fewer than 85,000 clones, around 92% detected once. Sequencing was carried out using blood. All receptors derive from a woman in her sixties in good health. Both conserved end residues are part of each CDR3. A D gene is named only where the DNA matches it firmly.

D gene: NA; J gene: TRBJ2-4; V gene: TRBV29-1; CDR3 protein: CSVDRGDLGGAKNIQYF
D gene: NA; J gene: TRBJ1-6; V gene: TRBV11-2; CDR3 protein: CASKGRNNSPLHF
D gene: NA; J gene: TRBJ2-7; V gene: TRBV7-2; CDR3 protein: CASSFIGPYEQYF
D gene: NA; J gene: TRBJ2-2; V gene: TRBV4-3; CDR3 protein: CASSQGRATGELFF
D gene: NA; J gene: TRBJ2-2; V gene: TRBV23-1; CDR3 protein: CAHKGFSETGELFF
D gene: TRBD2; J gene: TRBJ2-3; V gene: TRBV18; CDR3 protein: CASSPPIAGEDTQYF
D gene: NA; J gene: TRBJ2-7; V gene: TRBV21-1; CDR3 protein: CASSLRPPSRTHSSYEQYF
D gene: TRBD1; J gene: TRBJ1-2; V gene: TRBV5-1; CDR3 protein: CASSHSPGQGQRNYGYTF
D gene: NA; J gene: TRBJ2-7; V gene: TRBV6-1; CDR3 protein: CASSDPIVRGSYEQYF
D gene: NA; J gene: TRBJ1-6; V gene: TRBV7-2; CDR3 protein: CASRVDISGAGYNSPLHF
D gene: TRBD2; J gene: TRBJ2-7; V gene: TRBV4-1; CDR3 protein: CASSQDPGTTYEQYF
D gene: TRBD2; J gene: TRBJ2-5; V gene: TRBV5-1; CDR3 protein: CASRPGLAGEWETQYF
D gene: NA; J gene: TRBJ1-6; V gene: TRBV6-4; CDR3 protein: CASSDSGSPLHF
D gene: NA; J gene: TRBJ2-2; V gene: TRBV3-1/TRBV3-2; CDR3 protein: CASVPGTNTGELFF
D gene: TRBD1; J gene: TRBJ2-7; V gene: TRBV18; CDR3 protein: CASSLLPGQDVPLLENEQYF
D gene: NA; J gene: TRBJ2-3; V gene: TRBV14; CDR3 protein: CASSQDLFTVSDTQYF
D gene: NA; J gene: TRBJ1-1; V gene: TRBV28; CDR3 protein: CASSPWGGRGTEAFF
D gene: NA; J gene: TRBJ1-5; V gene: TRBV6-5; CDR3 protein: CASSYSQGNQPQHF
D gene: NA; J gene: TRBJ1-1; V gene: TRBV19; CDR3 protein: CASSTSVNTEAFF
D gene: NA; J gene: TRBJ1-5; V gene: TRBV24-1; CDR3 protein: CATSEQGYQPQHF
D gene: TRBD1; J gene: TRBJ1-3; V gene: TRBV4-1; CDR3 protein: CASSHPSGQDPGRTGNTIYF
D gene: NA; J gene: TRBJ2-7; V gene: TRBV4-1; CDR3 protein: CASSQDGAPYPYEQYF
D gene: NA; J gene: TRBJ1-2; V gene: TRBV4-1; CDR3 protein: CASSTEVINYGYTF
D gene: NA; J gene: TRBJ1-5; V gene: TRBV27; CDR3 protein: CASSLNSLQPQHF
D gene: NA; J gene: TRBJ1-4; V gene: TRBV6-1; CDR3 protein: CASSEFVQATNEKLFF
D gene: NA; J gene: TRBJ1-5; V gene: TRBV12-3/TRBV12-4; CDR3 protein: CASSFRGNQPQHF
D gene: TRBD1; J gene: TRBJ1-4; V gene: TRBV28; CDR3 protein: CASSLGQGREKLFF
D gene: NA; J gene: TRBJ2-7; V gene: TRBV9; CDR3 protein: CASSVDVGGSYEQYF
D gene: TRBD2; J gene: TRBJ2-1; V gene: TRBV18; CDR3 protein: CASGQTTSGIPNEQFF
D gene: NA; J gene: TRBJ1-5; V gene: TRBV20-1; CDR3 protein: CSANRVPQHF
D gene: NA; J gene: TRBJ2-3; V gene: TRBV9; CDR3 protein: CASSVNGDTQYF
D gene: TRBD2; J gene: TRBJ2-7; V gene: TRBV28; CDR3 protein: CASSLLRLADSYEQYF
D gene: NA; J gene: TRBJ2-1; V gene: TRBV28; CDR3 protein: CASSGNRNEQFF
D gene: NA; J gene: TRBJ1-5; V gene: TRBV6-2/TRBV6-3; CDR3 protein: CASSPHRERGNQPQHF
D gene: TRBD2; J gene: TRBJ2-5; V gene: TRBV6-6; CDR3 protein: CASSSSSGQETQYF
D gene: NA; J gene: TRBJ1-5; V gene: TRBV7-8; CDR3 protein: CASSQQGYQPQHF
D gene: NA; J gene: TRBJ1-1; V gene: TRBV12-3/TRBV12-4; CDR3 protein: CASSFVMNTEAFF
D gene: NA; J gene: TRBJ1-1; V gene: TRBV7-2; CDR3 protein: CASSLAAGTNTEAFF
D gene: TRBD1; J gene: TRBJ2-2; V gene: TRBV2; CDR3 protein: CASRGQVNTGELFF
D gene: NA; J gene: TRBJ2-7; V gene: TRBV15; CDR3 protein: CATSRGWGSRESREQYF
D gene: NA; J gene: TRBJ2-3; V gene: TRBV6-2/TRBV6-3; CDR3 protein: CASSYSASSTDTQYF
D gene: NA; J gene: TRBJ2-2; V gene: TRBV5-1; CDR3 protein: CASSFLGNTGELFF
D gene: TRBD2; J gene: TRBJ2-7; V gene: TRBV2; CDR3 protein: CASGTSGEGEQYF
D gene: NA; J gene: TRBJ1-5; V gene: TRBV4-2; CDR3 protein: CASSQEPGDPNQPQHF
D gene: NA; J gene: TRBJ1-2; V gene: TRBV19; CDR3 protein: CASSLWRGSNYGYTF
D gene: NA; J gene: TRBJ1-2; V gene: TRBV2; CDR3 protein: CASSEQGGSGYTF
D gene: NA; J gene: TRBJ2-1; V gene: TRBV5-1; CDR3 protein: CASSPGPSSYNEQFF
D gene: NA; J gene: TRBJ2-3; V gene: TRBV7-2; CDR3 protein: CASSLRIGDTQYF
D gene: NA; J gene: TRBJ1-5; V gene: TRBV7-9; CDR3 protein: CASSRDDQPQHF
D gene: TRBD2; J gene: TRBJ2-4; V gene: TRBV9; CDR3 protein: CASSVASGRDIQYF
D gene: TRBD2; J gene: TRBJ2-7; V gene: TRBV6-6; CDR3 protein: CASSRAWTSGAYEQYF
D gene: NA; J gene: TRBJ2-1; V gene: TRBV20-1; CDR3 protein: CSAIFNNEQFF
D gene: NA; J gene: TRBJ2-6; V gene: TRBV30; CDR3 protein: CAWSINRFKVSGANVLTF